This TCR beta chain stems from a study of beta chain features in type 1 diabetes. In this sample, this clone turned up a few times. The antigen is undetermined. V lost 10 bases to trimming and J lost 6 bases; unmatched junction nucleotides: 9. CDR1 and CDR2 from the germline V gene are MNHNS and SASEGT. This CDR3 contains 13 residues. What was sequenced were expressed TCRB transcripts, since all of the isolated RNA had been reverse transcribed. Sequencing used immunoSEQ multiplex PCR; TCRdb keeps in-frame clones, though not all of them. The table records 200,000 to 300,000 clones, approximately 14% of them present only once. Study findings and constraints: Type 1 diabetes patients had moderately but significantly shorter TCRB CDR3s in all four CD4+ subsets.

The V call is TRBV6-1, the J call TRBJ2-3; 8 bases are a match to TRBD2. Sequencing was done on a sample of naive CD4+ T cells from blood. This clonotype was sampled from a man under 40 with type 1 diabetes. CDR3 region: CAMRASGGDTQYF. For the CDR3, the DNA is TGTGCCATGCGGGCCTCGGGGGGGGATACGCAGTATTTT.